The clone carrying this TCR beta chain was counted a single time. The data were obtained in a study of blood T cell repertoires in COVID-19. Produced via immunoSEQ multiplex PCR; TCRdb's table is partial and in-frame only. The sample lists about 80,000 clones, around 84% occurring once. V lost 5 bases, J lost 2 bases, and 15 bases lay in between. Germline V gene sequence: CDR1 LGHDT, CDR2 YNNKEL (reference sequence). The CDR3 covers 16 residues. The chain combines TRBV3-1 (or the pseudogene TRBV3-2) with TRBJ2-2; possibly TRBD1 for D (5 bases). What was sequenced was peripheral blood. The TCR was taken from a woman between 65 and 79 years old with acute or convalescent COVID-19. CDR3 in DNA: TGTGCCAGCAGCAAAGGCCAGGGCGGTAACACCGGGGAGCTGTTTTTT. The encoded protein is CASSKGQGGNTGELFF.